This T cell receptor beta chain was sequenced in a study of T-cell reconstitution after alpha-beta-depleted transplantation in children. Overall study results and limits: Most T-cell counts and diversity one year after the transplant came from T cells that were newly produced. There were reportedly several hundred expanded graft clones from which alpha-beta T cells came about two months after transplant.

Unique molecular identifiers were incorporated into the prepared TCRbeta library. Each CDR3 protein is one row after TCRdb ran MiXCR on the PCR reads. The sample lists more than 500,000 distinct CDR3 sequences, about an eighth occurring once. Germline CDR1 and CDR2: ENHRY and SYGVKD. This CDR3 is built from 13 residues. V lost 2 bases, J lost 9 bases, and 11 bases lay in between. A few counts support this clonotype. Its antigen is not identified. The receptor was derived from a female patient aged 2 to 10 who had a stem cell transplant for aplastic anemia, so the T cells may come from the graft donor. The input for sequencing was PBMCs, mostly from graft donor cells, taken 180 days after TCRalphabeta/CD19-depleted stem cell transplant. This chain links TRBV10-3 with TRBJ2-1, with no clear D. The CDR3 is CAISEAPGVEQFF. In nucleotides, the CDR3 is TGTGCCATCAGTGAGGCTCCGGGCGTTGAGCAGTTCTTC.